Listed here is a single T cell receptor (beta chain). Its specificity is unknown. Clones were read by immunoSEQ multiplex PCR, and TCRdb kept only the in-frame ones, dropping some. The table has about 19,000 clones, 92% seen once. This sample is drawn from a study of untreated major depressive disorder. From thawed PBMCs, CD4+ T cells were purified by negative selection. Trimming removed 2 bases from V and 9 bases from J, with 8 bases in between. The CDR3 runs 11 residues. Looked up from germline, CDR1 is DFQATT and CDR2 is SNEGSKA (reference sequence). Broader study findings: TRBV05-01 (Vbeta 5.1) usage was higher in CD4+ T cells of depressed patients than controls. Only three preselected Vbeta families were compared in sequencing. Private clones made up every subject's top five TRBV05-01 clones.

This chain joins TRBV20-1 and TRBJ1-5; a weak D match, TRBD1 (6 bases). This clonotype was obtained from a woman aged 40 to 50 with major depressive disorder. Sequenced material: CD4+ T cells from PBMCs. CDR3 in amino acids: CSARLTGPQHF. In nucleotides, the CDR3 is TGCAGTGCTAGATTGACAGGGCCCCAGCATTTT.